The 19 T cell receptor beta chains listed next were all sequenced from one sample in a study of cytomegalovirus exposure and HLA in healthy donors (dated by TCRdb to the late 2010s). The library was obtained by the immunoSEQ multiplex PCR assay. A mixture of 60 forward primers for TCR Vbeta segments and 13 reverse primers for TCR Jbeta segments was used in the multiplex PCR. Entries here come from immuneACCESS through TCRdb and include only in-frame sequences with V and J called. Some clones fail to appear in such tables; in the studies checked, an unresolved V gene covers under half of the shortfall, and the cause of the remainder is unknown. The sample table shows fewer than 250,000 clones, and roughly 77% are seen once. The biggest ten clones account for approximately 5% of the sample. The specimen sequenced was PBMCs. These receptors were obtained from a young man in good health and CMV-seropositive.

The rearrangement uses TRBV7-2 and TRBJ2-7; 12 nucleotides line up with TRBD2. Germline values: CDR1 SGHTA, CDR2 FQGNSA. Unmatched junction bases numbered 6, after V lost 5 bases and J lost 7 bases. The CDR3 totals 14 residues. The CDR3 nucleotides are TGTGCCAGCAGCCCGAGACTAGCGGGAGAGGAGCAGTACTTC. Encoded protein: CASSPRLAGEEQYF.

This clone was counted a single time. This rearrangement joins TRBV9 to TRBJ1-1; 11 nucleotides line up with TRBD1. There are 15 residues in the CDR3. V shed 3 bases, J shed 2 bases, and the junction held 3 bases outside the gene matches. The germline gives CDR1 SGDLS, CDR2 YYNGEE. The CDR3 sequence is CASSAGQGGNTEAFF. In nucleotides, the CDR3 is TGTGCCAGCAGCGCGGGACAGGGGGGAAACACTGAAGCTTTCTTT. Using reference TRBV9 and TRBJ1-1 for the parts outside the CDR3, the full variable domain is DSGVTQTPKHLITATGQRVTLRCSPRSGDLSVYWYQQSLDQGLQFLIQYYNGEERAKGNILERFSAQQFPDLHSELNLSSLELGDSALYFCASSAGQGGNTEAFFGQGTRLTVV.

As for this clone: The sample contains more than one DNA sequence encoding this CDR3. The chain joins TRBV27 to TRBJ2-7; TRBD1 matches 9 bases. V was clipped by 5 bases and J by 6 bases; unmatched bases: 8. CDR3 length: 14 residues. Germline assignment: CDR1 MNHEY and CDR2 SMNVEV (reference sequence). As DNA, the CDR3 is TGTGCCAGCAGTCTGTCCGGGACAGGGCTCGAGCAGTACTTC. Amino acid sequence: CASSLSGTGLEQYF.

The chain joins TRBV11-2 to TRBJ2-1; D is unclear. The length of the CDR3 is 13 residues. Trimming stripped 5 bases from V and 8 bases from J, with 13 bases between. Germline V CDR1 and CDR2: SGHAT, FQNNGV. DNA of the CDR3: TGTGCCAGCAGCCCGAGTTTTTTTGATGAGCAGTTCTTC. Residues: CASSPSFFDEQFF. The variable domain in full, completed from reference TRBV11-2 and TRBJ2-1, reads EAGVAQSPRYKIIEKRQSVAFWCNPISGHATLYWYQQILGQGPKLLIQFQNNGVVDDSQLPKDRFSAERLKGVDSTLKIQPAKLEDSAVYLCASSPSFFDEQFFGPGTRLTVL.

J is TRBJ1-5 and V is TRBV28, with 7 bases matching TRBD1. Germline V gene data show CDR1 as MDHEN and CDR2 as SYDVKM. The length of the CDR3 is 17 residues. Trimming took 1 base from V and 3 from J; bases not matched to a gene: 9. Here the CDR3 DNA reads TGTGCCAGCAGTTTATACGGCGCAGGGGGTTCCAATCAGCCCCAGCATTTT. Translated, it gives CASSLYGAGGSNQPQHF.

V and J are TRBV6-6 and TRBJ1-3; 7 nucleotides line up with TRBD1. CDR1 is MNHNY, CDR2 SVGAGI, per germline (reference sequence). The CDR3 totals 14 residues. The junction had 10 bases not matched to a gene; V was cut back by 7 bases and J by 7 bases. The CDR3 loop reads CASTENDRANTIYF. DNA for the CDR3: TGTGCCAGCACCGAAAACGACAGGGCCAACACCATATATTTT.

V usage is TRBV6-5 and J usage is TRBJ2-2, with unresolved D. The V gene's germline CDR1 is MNHEY and CDR2 SVGAGI. The CDR3 is 14 residues long. V was clipped by 3 bases and J by 4 bases, with 9 bases between them. This CDR3 is CASSYSTATGELFF. Written as DNA, the CDR3 is TGTGCCAGCAGTTATTCTACAGCCACCGGGGAGCTGTTTTTT.

V gene TRBV30 combines with J gene TRBJ1-2, with D maybe TRBD1 (6 bases). Germline lookup yields CDR1 GTSNPN and CDR2 SVGIG (reference sequence). Between the trimmed V and J ends, which lost 3 bases and 8 bases, there was a span of 16 bases. The CDR3 sequence is 13 residues long. The CDR3 bases are TGTGCCTGGAGCGCCATGGGGGGGCGAGGCTACACCTTC. It encodes CAWSAMGGRGYTF.

The chain joins TRBV28 to TRBJ1-6; tentatively, D is TRBD1 (5 bases). With 7 bases removed from V and 5 bases from J, the gap between germline ends came to 9 bases. The V gene's germline CDR1 is MDHEN and CDR2 SYDVKM. The CDR3 is 13 residues long. This CDR3 is CASIGGNNSPLHF. The CDR3 region has the DNA TGTGCCAGCATTGGGGGGAATAATTCACCCCTCCACTTT.

The rearrangement joins TRBV11-2 to TRBJ1-1; D is ambiguous. The V gene's germline CDR1 is SGHAT and CDR2 FQNNGV. The CDR3 runs 13 residues. V shed 5 bases and J shed 7 bases, with 14 bases lying between them. This chain's CDR3 is CASSAMVEGEAFF. CDR3 bases: TGTGCCAGCAGCGCCATGGTCGAGGGTGAAGCTTTCTTT. The full variable domain, rest sourced from reference TRBV11-2 and TRBJ1-1, is EAGVAQSPRYKIIEKRQSVAFWCNPISGHATLYWYQQILGQGPKLLIQFQNNGVVDDSQLPKDRFSAERLKGVDSTLKIQPAKLEDSAVYLCASSAMVEGEAFFGQGTRLTVV.

The J gene is TRBJ2-3, the V gene TRBV19, with D perhaps matching TRBD1 (5 bases). Trimming pared 3 bases from V and 3 bases from J, leaving 13 bases between. Germline assignment: CDR1 LNHDA and CDR2 SQIVND (reference sequence). CDR3 length: 15 residues. The CDR3 DNA follows: TGTGCCAGTAGTATTTGGCAGGGCGGAACAGATACGCAGTATTTT. Translated, it gives CASSIWQGGTDTQYF.

This chain connects TRBV5-4 to TRBJ2-5; 8 bases align to TRBD1. The CDR3 extends over 15 amino acids. Trimming cost V 0 bases and J 4 bases; bases outside gene matches: 5. From germline, CDR1 is SGHNT and CDR2 YYREEE (reference sequence). The CDR3 reads CASSLEAGGTETQYF. The CDR3 DNA follows: TGTGCCAGCAGCTTGGAGGCAGGGGGCACAGAGACCCAGTACTTC.

The chain joins TRBV11-2 to TRBJ1-1; D unresolved. Per the germline V gene, CDR1 is SGHAT and CDR2 is FQNNGV. This CDR3 contains 13 residues. V lost 5 bases, J lost 8 bases, and 15 bases lay in between. The CDR3 reads CASSPRWEREAFF. The CDR3 bases are TGTGCCAGCAGCCCCCGATGGGAGCGGGAAGCTTTCTTT. Full variable domain (remainder filled in from reference TRBV11-2 and TRBJ1-1): EAGVAQSPRYKIIEKRQSVAFWCNPISGHATLYWYQQILGQGPKLLIQFQNNGVVDDSQLPKDRFSAERLKGVDSTLKIQPAKLEDSAVYLCASSPRWEREAFFGQGTRLTVV.

The chain joins TRBV30 to TRBJ2-7; no clear D. The CDR3 consists of 13 residues. Trimming took 0 bases from V and 5 from J, leaving 11 bases between them. Looked up from germline, CDR1 is GTSNPN and CDR2 is SVGIG (reference sequence). The CDR3 sequence is CAWSVPQVDEQYF. The CDR3 DNA sequence: TGTGCCTGGAGTGTACCTCAGGTCGACGAGCAGTACTTC.

For the CDR3, the DNA is TGTGCCAGCAGCGGGGGACAGGGTGCGATAGACGGCTACACCTTC. This encodes CASSGGQGAIDGYTF. The gene calls are TRBV9 and TRBJ1-2; TRBD1 agrees at 9 bases. The CDR3 has 15 residues. The germline gives CDR1 SGDLS, CDR2 YYNGEE. J lost 8 bases, V lost 3 bases, and 11 bases had no gene match. Variable domain in full (rest from reference TRBV9 and TRBJ1-2): DSGVTQTPKHLITATGQRVTLRCSPRSGDLSVYWYQQSLDQGLQFLIQYYNGEERAKGNILERFSAQQFPDLHSELNLSSLELGDSALYFCASSGGQGAIDGYTFGSGTRLTVV.

The chain combines TRBV28 with TRBJ2-3; 7 bases fit TRBD2. The CDR3 is made up of 16 amino acids. Germline V gives CDR1 MDHEN, CDR2 SYDVKM. With V trimmed by 6 bases and J by 3 bases, 12 bases remained unmatched. The CDR3 region has the DNA TGTGCCAGCAGGGGAGACAGATTACTAGCGACAGATACGCAGTATTTT. Amino acids: CASRGDRLLATDTQYF.

V is TRBV6-5 and J is TRBJ1-2; D not resolved. The CDR3 spans 15 residues. The ends were cut back, 4 bases at V and 3 bases at J, with 15 bases in the middle. The germline CDR1 and CDR2 sequences are MNHEY and SVGAGI. The DNA for the CDR3 is TGTGCCAGCAGTTCCCCCGGACGGACTGACTATGGCTACACCTTC. It codes for CASSSPGRTDYGYTF.

The chain recombines TRBV7-3 with TRBJ2-2, with 7 nucleotides matching TRBD2. CDR3 length equals 17 residues. The V segment lost 1 base and the J segment 6 bases; nucleotides outside the gene matches: 11. The germline V gene has CDR1 SGHTA and CDR2 FQGTGA. For the CDR3, the DNA is TGTGCCAGCAGCTTAAGTCCCAGCGGGGTAGGAGCCGGGGAGCTGTTTTTT. Translation gives CASSLSPSGVGAGELFF.

The chain employs TRBV11-2 and TRBJ2-3; no definite D call. Germline V gives CDR1 SGHAT, CDR2 FQNNGV. Deletions cut 0 bases from V and 12 bases from J, with 7 bases between. The CDR3 has 11 residues. CDR3 in amino acids: CASSLEAPQYF. The CDR3 DNA follows: TGTGCCAGCAGCTTAGAGGCCCCCCAGTATTTT. Full variable domain (remainder filled in from reference TRBV11-2 and TRBJ2-3): EAGVAQSPRYKIIEKRQSVAFWCNPISGHATLYWYQQILGQGPKLLIQFQNNGVVDDSQLPKDRFSAERLKGVDSTLKIQPAKLEDSAVYLCASSLEAPQYFGPGTRLTVL.